A single sample is the source of the 27 T cell receptor beta chains below, sequenced in a study of cytomegalovirus exposure and HLA in healthy donors (dated by TCRdb to about 2017). Library construction relied on the immunoSEQ multiplex PCR assay. Sourced from immuneACCESS, this table was stored by TCRdb with only in-frame sequences that have V and J called. A share of the clones is absent; for the studies checked, an unresolved V gene accounts for under half, and the remainder has no known explanation. In all, the sample holds around 150,000 clones, and about 90% of those were seen once. The ten biggest clones cover about 3% of the sample. The sequenced material came from PBMCs. The receptors here all came from a woman between 18 and 30 years old in good health and CMV-seropositive.

This clone was detected only once. The chain recombines TRBV5-6 with TRBJ1-1; a possible D gene is TRBD1 (5 bases). V gave up 4 bases and J gave up 0 bases, with 10 bases separating them. CDR3 size: 14 residues. Germline assignment: CDR1 SGHDT and CDR2 YYEEEE. The CDR3 loop is CASSARDLNTEAFF. The CDR3 bases are TGTGCCAGCAGCGCCAGGGATCTGAACACTGAAGCTTTCTTT.

The genes are TRBV7-2 and TRBJ2-7, with D possibly TRBD2 on 5 matching bases. Between the trimmed V and J ends, which lost 2 bases and 0 bases, there was a span of 11 bases. CDR1 SGHTA and CDR2 FQGNSA come from the germline V gene. The CDR3 loop spans 15 amino acids. The CDR3 protein is CASSLISGSSYEQYF. CDR3 coding DNA: TGTGCCAGCAGCTTAATATCGGGGAGCTCCTACGAGCAGTACTTC. The full variable domain, its missing parts supplied by reference TRBV7-2 and TRBJ2-7, is GAGVSQSPSNKVTEKGKDVELRCDPISGHTALYWYRQSLGQGLEFLIYFQGNSAPDKSGLPSDRFSAERTGGSVSTLTIQRTQQEDSAVYLCASSLISGSSYEQYFGPGTRLTVT.

The chain recombines TRBV4-3 with TRBJ2-1; the D gene is possibly TRBD2 (6 bases). This CDR3 comprises 16 residues. The V gene's germline CDR1 is LGHNA and CDR2 YSLEER. V was cut by 1 base and J by 2 bases, with 12 bases left in between. Written as DNA, the CDR3 is TGCGCCAGCAGCCAAGCCCTGGGGGGAACCTACAATGAGCAGTTCTTC. It is translated as CASSQALGGTYNEQFF.

Here the CDR3 reads CASSQDPIPTYNEQFF. For the CDR3, the DNA is TGCGCCAGCAGCCAAGATCCCATTCCCACCTACAATGAGCAGTTCTTC. The chain uses TRBV4-3 and TRBJ2-1; D ambiguous. The CDR3 covers 16 residues. The germline V gene encodes CDR1 LGHNA and CDR2 YSLEER. Trimming left V 0 bases short and J 2 bases short, with 11 bases between.

The chain carries TRBV9 and TRBJ1-5; maybe TRBD1 (5 bases). From germline, CDR1 is SGDLS and CDR2 YYNGEE. The ends were cut back, 0 bases at V and 9 bases at J, with 16 bases in the middle. The CDR3 covers 15 residues. This CDR3 reads CASSVDGRGAWPQHF. CDR3 DNA: TGTGCCAGCAGCGTAGACGGGAGGGGAGCCTGGCCCCAGCATTTT.

The V call is TRBV11-2, the J call TRBJ2-6; a weak D match, TRBD1 (5 bases). Looked up from germline, CDR1 is SGHAT and CDR2 is FQNNGV. The CDR3 consists of 18 residues. V lost 5 bases, J lost 4 bases, and 21 bases lay in between. CDR3 region: CASSLLFAGQAGANVLTF. The CDR3 nucleotides read TGTGCCAGCAGCCTCCTTTTCGCAGGGCAGGCCGGGGCCAACGTCCTGACTTTC.

This rearrangement joins TRBV7-2 to TRBJ2-3, with D possibly being TRBD2 (5 bases). V shed 1 base and J shed 6 bases, with 11 bases lying between them. Germline values: CDR1 SGHTA, CDR2 FQGNSA. The CDR3 spans 14 residues. The CDR3 here is CASSLGTGRDTQYF. The CDR3 DNA reads TGTGCCAGCAGCTTAGGGACTGGACGGGATACGCAGTATTTT.

The chain has TRBV10-3 and TRBJ2-5; 9 bases match TRBD1. Losses at the gene ends were 1 base for V and 2 bases for J; bases not matched to a gene: 5. CDR1 is ENHRY, CDR2 SYGVKD, per germline. The CDR3 totals 16 residues. The CDR3 loop reads CAISEFTGQGQETQYF. CDR3 coding DNA: TGTGCCATCAGTGAGTTTACAGGACAGGGGCAAGAGACCCAGTACTTC.

The chain is built from TRBV4-1 and TRBJ2-1; no firm D call. The CDR3 covers 16 residues. V was shortened by 1 base and J by 0 bases, with 10 bases between the two germline ends. Germline V lookup: CDR1 MGHRA, CDR2 YSYEKL. The CDR3 here is CASSQVGGPSYNEQFF. Written as DNA, the CDR3 is TGCGCCAGCAGCCAAGTCGGCGGCCCCTCCTACAATGAGCAGTTCTTC.

V and J are TRBV9 and TRBJ1-3; 8 bases line up with TRBD1. The CDR3 contains 17 residues. CDR1 and CDR2 (germline): SGDLS, YYNGEE. The junction had 12 bases not matched to a gene; V was cut back by 1 base and J by 6 bases. The CDR3 DNA is TGTGCCAGCAGCGTAACGGGAGGACAGGGACGGGAAAACACCATATATTTT. Translating gives CASSVTGGQGRENTIYF.

V and J are TRBV6-5 and TRBJ1-5; D unclear. The CDR3 sequence is 11 residues long. Germline V gives CDR1 MNHEY, CDR2 SVGAGI. V lost 6 bases and J 10 bases, leaving 10 bases between the germline ends. The CDR3 bases are TGTGCCAGCAGCCCCGGTAGCCCCCAGCATTTT. Translation gives CASSPGSPQHF.

The sample holds one count of this clone. The chain uses TRBV28 and TRBJ2-7; 7 nucleotides line up with TRBD1. The CDR3 is 15 amino acids. Losses at the gene ends were 8 bases for V and 0 bases for J; bases not matched to a gene: 10. Germline V gene lookup returns CDR1 MDHEN and CDR2 SYDVKM. CDR3 in DNA: TGTGCCAGCGGATACAGGGGTCCCAGCTCCTACGAGCAGTACTTC. Translating it yields CASGYRGPSSYEQYF. The entire variable domain, with the rest obtained from reference TRBV28 and TRBJ2-7, is as follows: DVKVTQSSRYLVKRTGEKVFLECVQDMDHENMFWYRQDPGLGLRLIYFSYDVKMKEKGDIPEGYSVSREKKERFSLILESASTNQTSMYLCASGYRGPSSYEQYFGPGTRLTVT.

The chain recombines TRBV27 with TRBJ1-5; 10 positions match TRBD1. Germline assignment: CDR1 MNHEY and CDR2 SMNVEV (reference sequence). CDR3 size: 14 residues. V lost 9 bases and J lost 4; bases outside the gene matches: 6. The CDR3 loop reads CASTRTGGNQPQHF. CDR3 bases: TGTGCCAGTACTAGGACAGGGGGTAATCAGCCCCAGCATTTT.

The chain links TRBV6-5 to TRBJ2-7; D perhaps matches TRBD1 (5 bases). The CDR3 sequence is 14 residues long. Between the trimmed V and J ends, which lost 0 bases and 0 bases, there was a span of 6 bases. From germline, CDR1 is MNHEY and CDR2 SVGAGI. CDR3 coding DNA: TGTGCCAGCAGTTACTCCGACAGCTCCTACGAGCAGTACTTC. Its translation is CASSYSDSSYEQYF.

The V gene is TRBV7-6, the J gene TRBJ2-1; 7 bases align to TRBD2. The germline V gene encodes CDR1 SGHVS and CDR2 FNYEAQ. The CDR3 runs to 15 residues. The V and J ends lost 6 bases and 4 bases, in that order; junction bases with no gene match: 9. The CDR3 sequence: CASSHGPGLYNEQFF. In DNA, the CDR3 is TGTGCCAGCAGTCATGGGCCGGGACTATACAATGAGCAGTTCTTC. Full variable domain (remainder filled in from reference TRBV7-6 and TRBJ2-1): GAGVSQSPRYKVTKRGQDVALRCDPISGHVSLYWYRQALGQGPEFLTYFNYEAQQDKSGLPNDRFSAERPEGSISTLTIQRTEQRDSAMYRCASSHGPGLYNEQFFGPGTRLTVL.

This rearrangement joins TRBV6-1 to TRBJ2-7; a weak D match, TRBD2 (6 bases). V was shortened by 0 bases and J by 1 base, with 7 bases between the two germline ends. The CDR3 spans 14 residues. Germline V CDR1 and CDR2: MNHNS, SASEGT. Here the CDR3 reads CASSEARGSYEQYF. In DNA form, the CDR3 reads TGTGCCAGCAGTGAAGCGCGGGGATCCTACGAGCAGTACTTC.

The CDR3 DNA follows: TGTGCCAGCAGCTTATGGGGAGGGAACGAGCAGTACTTC. It codes for CASSLWGGNEQYF. The chain combines TRBV5-5 with TRBJ2-7; 7 nucleotides agree with TRBD2. Germline-derived CDR1 and CDR2 are SGHKS and YYEKEE (reference sequence). V was clipped by 2 bases and J by 5 bases; unmatched bases: 4. This CDR3 is built from 13 residues.

This chain uses TRBV4-2 with TRBJ1-2, with TRBD1 as a possible D gene (5 bases). This CDR3 comprises 15 residues. The ends were cut back, 1 base at V and 4 bases at J, with 13 bases in the middle. Germline assignment: CDR1 LGHNA and CDR2 YNFKEQ. CDR3 protein: CASSQGSQGLYGYTF. The CDR3 DNA reads TGTGCCAGCAGCCAAGGTTCGCAGGGCCTCTATGGCTACACCTTC.

This chain connects TRBV5-4 to TRBJ2-1; 8 bases map to TRBD2. Germline values: CDR1 SGHNT, CDR2 YYREEE (reference sequence). This CDR3 region has 20 residues. J was trimmed by 0 bases and V by 4 bases; bases with no gene match: 18. CDR3 region: CASSETRGGLDPSSYNEQFF. DNA of the CDR3: TGTGCCAGCAGCGAAACCCGGGGGGGCCTTGACCCTAGCTCCTACAATGAGCAGTTCTTC.

The chain uses TRBV7-3 and TRBJ2-1, with 8 bases that match TRBD2. The germline gives CDR1 SGHTA, CDR2 FQGTGA. The trim removed 3 bases at V and 0 bases at J, leaving 1 base unmatched. The CDR3 contains 15 residues. CDR3 DNA sequence: TGTGCCAGCAGCTTGGGGACTAGCTCCTACAATGAGCAGTTCTTC. It yields the protein CASSLGTSSYNEQFF.

V usage is TRBV5-1 and J usage is TRBJ1-1, with D perhaps TRBD1 (5 bases). V gave up 5 bases and J gave up 4 bases, with 21 bases separating them. This CDR3 spans 16 amino acids. Germline values: CDR1 SGHRS, CDR2 YFSETQ. The CDR3 here is CASRLAPGLGSTEAFF. The CDR3 bases are TGCGCCAGCAGACTAGCCCCGGGGCTTGGCAGCACTGAAGCTTTCTTT.

V and J are TRBV5-8 and TRBJ1-2; possible D gene TRBD1, 6 bases. The CDR3 consists of 13 residues. Germline V gene lookup returns CDR1 SGHTS and CDR2 YDEGEE. V lost 1 base and J lost 4, with 8 bases in between. The DNA of the CDR3 is TGTGCCAGCAGCTTGAGACAGGTCTATGGCTACACCTTC. This encodes CASSLRQVYGYTF.

V gene TRBV11-2 combines with J gene TRBJ2-5, with TRBD2 identical over 13 bases. CDR1 SGHAT and CDR2 FQNNGV come from the germline V gene. Trimming at V came to 5 bases and at J to 2 bases, leaving 8 bases not matched to a gene. This CDR3 comprises 17 residues. CDR3 loop: CASSPRLAGGAQETQYF. The CDR3 DNA follows: TGTGCCAGCAGCCCCCGACTAGCGGGGGGCGCGCAAGAGACCCAGTACTTC. The variable domain in full, completed from reference TRBV11-2 and TRBJ2-5, reads EAGVAQSPRYKIIEKRQSVAFWCNPISGHATLYWYQQILGQGPKLLIQFQNNGVVDDSQLPKDRFSAERLKGVDSTLKIQPAKLEDSAVYLCASSPRLAGGAQETQYFGPGTRLLVL.

The chain is built from TRBV5-1 and TRBJ2-1, with D possibly matching TRBD1 (6 bases). This CDR3 contains 15 residues. Trimming removed 0 bases from V and 5 bases from J, with 12 bases in between. Germline CDR1 reads SGHRS; CDR2 reads YFSETQ. As DNA, the CDR3 is TGCGCCAGCAGCTTGGTCCCTAGGGGGAACAATGAGCAGTTCTTC. The encoded protein is CASSLVPRGNNEQFF.

The chain uses TRBV14 and TRBJ1-4, with TRBD1 identical over 8 bases. Looked up from germline, CDR1 is SGHDN and CDR2 is FVKESK. The V gene end was trimmed by 4 bases and the J gene end by 1 base; junction bases not matched to a gene: 5. The CDR3 is 16 amino acids. CDR3 DNA: TGTGCCAGCAGCCGCAGACAGGGGCAAACTAATGAAAAACTGTTTTTT. Translated, it gives CASSRRQGQTNEKLFF.

The gene calls are TRBV28 and TRBJ2-7; 10 bases match TRBD2. The CDR3 is 14 amino acids. V shed 2 bases, J shed 10 bases, and the junction held 8 bases outside the gene matches. Germline values: CDR1 MDHEN, CDR2 SYDVKM. CDR3 bases: TGTGCCAGCAGTTTAACTAGCGGGGCGATGCCACAGTACTTC. As protein: CASSLTSGAMPQYF.

The V gene is TRBV25-1, the J gene TRBJ2-2, with TRBD1 matching 8 bases. The CDR3 is 16 residues long. Per the germline V gene, CDR1 is MGHDK and CDR2 is SYGVNS. Losses at the gene ends were 4 bases for V and 2 bases for J; bases not matched to a gene: 6. The CDR3 nucleotides read TGTGCCAGCAGTGGTCGGACAGGGATCAACACCGGGGAGCTGTTTTTT. This translates into CASSGRTGINTGELFF.